This T cell receptor (beta chain) was captured by sequencing in a study of beta chain features in type 1 diabetes. V was cut by 0 bases and J by 2 bases, with 4 bases left in between. Germline CDR1 and CDR2: KGHSH and LQKENI. The length of the CDR3 is 13 residues. In the case of this clone: The antigen is not known. The sample contains more than one DNA sequence encoding this CDR3.

General study results and limits: In every one of the four CD4+ subsets, TCRB CDR3s were moderately but significantly shorter in Type 1 diabetes patients.

The sequenced template was cDNA made from the entire isolated RNA. Produced via immunoSEQ multiplex PCR; TCRdb's table is partial and in-frame only. The table includes 500,000 to 800,000 clones, roughly an eighth detected once. Sorted populations were all over 95% pure. Sequenced input: naive CD4+ T cells from blood. The chain couples TRBV18 to TRBJ2-5; D ambiguous. The TCR comes from a man younger than 45 with type 1 diabetes. For the CDR3, the DNA is TGTGCCAGCTCACCACCGTCACAAGAGACCCAGTACTTC. Protein product: CASSPPSQETQYF.